This entry lists 32 T cell receptor beta chains sequenced from one sample in a study of Ad26.COV2.S vaccination and SARS-CoV-2 variants. This table comes from immunoSEQ multiplex PCR, and its TCRdb copy is limited to in-frame clones, with some not included. The top ten clones hold 1.5% to 2% of a sample with 350,000 to 400,000 clones, roughly 90% of them seen once. Treatment given: 15 to 20 received Ad26.COV2.S at low or high dose, single or two shots; 5 received placebo; per-sample allocation not given. Collection of samples fell on day 63 after the first vaccine or placebo injection. Sequenced here: peripheral blood, sampled in a trial of Ad26.COV2.S vaccine versus placebo. The origin of the receptors is a person aged 18-60 years who received the Ad26.COV2.S COVID-19 vaccine or a placebo.

This clone was seen a few times. V usage is TRBV2 and J usage is TRBJ2-7; 8 nucleotides align to TRBD1. The CDR3 loop spans 14 amino acids. CDR1 is SNHLY and CDR2 is FYNNEI in the germline V gene. V lost 5 bases to trimming and J lost 3 bases; unmatched junction nucleotides: 6. DNA for the CDR3: TGTGCCAGCAGTAACGGACAGGGATTCTACGAGCAGTACTTC. Protein: CASSNGQGFYEQYF.

V is TRBV5-4 and J is TRBJ1-2; D is undetermined. V shed 4 bases and J shed 3 bases, with 10 bases lying between them. There are 13 residues in the CDR3. Germline values: CDR1 SGHNT, CDR2 YYREEE (reference sequence). As DNA, the CDR3 is TGTGCCAGCAGCCCCGACGGAGACTATGGCTACACCTTC. Encoded protein: CASSPDGDYGYTF.

This clone appeared once. The V gene is TRBV9, the J gene TRBJ2-7, with a tentative D call TRBD2 (6 bases). The V end was cut by 2 bases, the J end by 2 bases, with 14 bases between. The CDR3 length is 15 residues. Germline values: CDR1 SGDLS, CDR2 YYNGEE. The CDR3: CASSVGLTRAYEQYF. CDR3 coding DNA: TGTGCCAGCAGCGTCGGACTAACCCGCGCCTACGAGCAGTACTTC.

The V and J genes are TRBV12-3 or TRBV12-4 and TRBJ1-2, with D unclear. The length of the CDR3 is 13 residues. Between the trimmed V and J ends, which lost 2 bases and 9 bases, there was a span of 13 bases. The CDR3 region has the DNA TGTGCCAGCAGTTTAAGGGTCCGACGAAGCTACACCTTC. Protein: CASSLRVRRSYTF.

The chain uses TRBV2 and TRBJ1-4; D is perhaps TRBD1 (6 bases). V gave up 6 bases and J gave up 4 bases, with 9 bases separating them. The CDR3 contains 13 residues. Germline assignment: CDR1 SNHLY and CDR2 FYNNEI. The CDR3 region is CASSGQNNEKLFF. The CDR3 bases are TGTGCCAGCAGCGGACAGAATAATGAAAAACTGTTTTTT.

This clone was seen just once. The V call is TRBV25-1, the J call TRBJ1-1; D gene uncertain. V lost 4 bases, J lost 10 bases, and 13 bases lay in between. Germline-derived CDR1 and CDR2 are MGHDK and SYGVNS. The CDR3 sequence is 12 residues long. The CDR3, as DNA: TGTGCCAGCAGTGTGGTGGGCAGGCGAGCTTTCTTT. Its protein product is CASSVVGRRAFF.

The gene calls are TRBV14 and TRBJ1-1, with D perhaps TRBD1 (5 bases). The CDR3 has 15 amino acids. Germline V gene data show CDR1 as SGHDN and CDR2 as FVKESK. The germline V and J ends were trimmed by 1 base and 5 bases, with 14 bases remaining between them. This CDR3 is CASSQAVGGGTEAFF. CDR3 bases: TGTGCCAGCAGCCAAGCTGTCGGGGGAGGGACTGAAGCTTTCTTT.

The genes are TRBV15 and TRBJ2-1; 9 positions match TRBD2. V was clipped by 5 bases and J by 7 bases; unmatched bases: 9. There are 15 residues in the CDR3. Germline CDR1 is LNHNV and CDR2 is YYDKDF (reference sequence). CDR3 in amino acids: CATSGAGGPENEQFF. CDR3 nucleotides: TGTGCCACCAGCGGTGCGGGAGGGCCGGAAAATGAGCAGTTCTTC.

As to this clone: One end of the junction does not line up with germline, which may come from a read error. The CDR3 sequence: CASSPRDRGITAF. The CDR3 DNA reads as TGTGCCAGCAGTCCCCGGGACAGGGGGATTACGGCCTTC. The rearrangement joins TRBV12-3 or TRBV12-4 to TRBJ1-2; 11 bases match TRBD1. The CDR3 loop spans 13 amino acids.

V gene TRBV5-4 combines with J gene TRBJ2-1; TRBD2 agrees at 7 bases. J lost 9 bases, V lost 3 bases, and 6 bases had no gene match. This CDR3 has 13 residues. Germline lookup yields CDR1 SGHNT and CDR2 YYREEE (reference sequence). The CDR3 region has the DNA TGTGCCAGCAGCTCTTGGACTAGTGGTGAGCAGTTCTTC. Protein: CASSSWTSGEQFF. Looking up the rest from reference TRBV5-4 and TRBJ2-1 gives the full variable domain: ETGVTQSPTHLIKTRGQQVTLRCSSQSGHNTVSWYQQALGQGPQFIFQYYREEENGRGNFPPRFSGLQFPNYSSELNVNALELDDSALYLCASSSWTSGEQFFGPGTRLTVL.

V usage is TRBV14 and J usage is TRBJ2-2, with 13 bases fitting TRBD2. Germline CDR1 and CDR2: SGHDN and FVKESK. Germline trimming cut 4 bases from V and 4 bases from J; bases unmatched to any gene: 6. The CDR3 totals 17 residues. The CDR3, as DNA: TGTGCCAGCAGCCTAGGACTAGCGGGAGTCATCACCGGGGAGCTGTTTTTT. Translating gives CASSLGLAGVITGELFF.

The chain couples TRBV6-5 to TRBJ2-7, with 10 bases that match TRBD2. Germline loops: CDR1 MNHEY, CDR2 SVGAGI. V dropped 2 bases and J dropped 3; count of bases not matched to a gene: 1. The CDR3 totals 14 residues. In DNA, the CDR3 is TGTGCCAGCAGTTACAGACTAGCGGGCTACGAGCAGTACTTC. Translating it yields CASSYRLAGYEQYF.

This chain links TRBV30 with TRBJ1-4; TRBD1 matches 11 bases. Losses at the gene ends were 3 bases for V and 0 bases for J; bases not matched to a gene: 3. The CDR3 is 16 amino acids. Germline CDR1 is GTSNPN and CDR2 is SVGIG (reference sequence). CDR3 DNA sequence: TGTGCCTGGAGCGGACAGGGGGCTTCAACTAATGAAAAACTGTTTTTT. It encodes CAWSGQGASTNEKLFF.

The chain is built from TRBV6-5 and TRBJ2-5, with TRBD1 identical over 11 bases. Unmatched junction bases numbered 5, after V lost 6 bases and J lost 5 bases. CDR3 length: 14 amino acids. Germline V gives CDR1 MNHEY, CDR2 SVGAGI. The chain's CDR3 is CASRWTGGGETQYF. CDR3 coding DNA: TGTGCCAGCAGGTGGACAGGGGGCGGTGAGACCCAGTACTTC.

In its sample, this clone was seen once. V gene TRBV7-8 combines with J gene TRBJ2-7; TRBD2 might be the D (6 bases). Germline assignment: CDR1 SGHVS and CDR2 FQNEAQ. V was clipped by 0 bases and J by 4 bases, with 19 bases between them. The CDR3 spans 17 residues. CDR3 region: CASSLAGGFLEGYEQYF. CDR3 in DNA: TGTGCCAGCAGCTTAGCGGGTGGATTCCTGGAGGGTTACGAGCAGTACTTC.

CDR3 in amino acids: CASSLGVAATTDTQYF. For the CDR3, the DNA is TGCGCCAGCAGCTTGGGAGTTGCGGCAACCACAGATACGCAGTATTTT. The J gene is TRBJ2-3, the V gene TRBV5-1; D call uncertain. The germline CDR1 and CDR2 sequences are SGHRS and YFSETQ. V gave up 0 bases and J gave up 2 bases, with 13 bases separating them. The CDR3 length is 16 residues.

Only a few counts were recorded for this clone. This chain connects TRBV28 to TRBJ1-4; tentative D call: TRBD1 (6 bases). V was cut by 6 bases and J by 8 bases, with 19 bases left in between. The V gene's germline CDR1 is MDHEN and CDR2 SYDVKM. This CDR3 region has 15 residues. The DNA for the CDR3 is TGTGCCAGCAGCCCCCCGGGGAGGGGGAGGGAAAAACTGTTTTTT. Residues: CASSPPGRGREKLFF.

The chain recombines TRBV5-4 with TRBJ2-1, with 8 nucleotides matching TRBD2. CDR1 is SGHNT, CDR2 YYREEE, per germline (reference sequence). The junction had 6 bases not matched to a gene; V was cut back by 4 bases and J by 6 bases. The CDR3 has 14 residues. CDR3 loop: CASSPGLAGNEQFF. CDR3 DNA: TGTGCCAGCAGCCCTGGACTAGCCGGCAATGAGCAGTTCTTC. Full variable domain (rest looked up from reference TRBV5-4 and TRBJ2-1): ETGVTQSPTHLIKTRGQQVTLRCSSQSGHNTVSWYQQALGQGPQFIFQYYREEENGRGNFPPRFSGLQFPNYSSELNVNALELDDSALYLCASSPGLAGNEQFFGPGTRLTVL.

The chain couples TRBV7-2 to TRBJ2-7, with D unresolved. The V end was cut by 2 bases, the J end by 8 bases, with 13 bases between. The CDR3 extends over 13 amino acids. Per the germline V gene, CDR1 is SGHTA and CDR2 is FQGNSA. For the CDR3, the DNA is TGTGCCAGCAGCTTATCCCCATCACGCCAGCAGTACTTC. It yields the protein CASSLSPSRQQYF.

This chain joins TRBV2 and TRBJ2-6, with TRBD2 identical over 11 bases. V dropped 7 bases and J dropped 14; count of bases not matched to a gene: 16. The CDR3 consists of 16 residues. Germline loops: CDR1 SNHLY, CDR2 FYNNEI. Here the CDR3 reads CASNFPGLAEARLLTF. CDR3 sequence (DNA): TGTGCCAGCAATTTCCCGGGACTAGCGGAGGCCCGGCTCCTGACTTTC.

The chain uses TRBV4-2 and TRBJ1-4; D gene ambiguous. Germline CDR1 LGHNA, CDR2 YNFKEQ. V lost 0 bases and J 7 bases, leaving 15 bases between the germline ends. The CDR3 sequence is 16 residues long. CDR3 sequence: CASSQDWAAEFEKLFF. As DNA, the CDR3 is TGTGCCAGCAGCCAAGATTGGGCAGCGGAATTTGAAAAACTGTTTTTT.

The rearrangement joins TRBV28 to TRBJ2-7; unclear D gene. Trimming left V 3 bases short and J 4 bases short, with 13 bases between. Germline CDR1 reads MDHEN; CDR2 reads SYDVKM. The CDR3 spans 14 residues. This CDR3 is CASSFRAIPYEQYF. The CDR3 DNA reads as TGTGCCAGCAGTTTCCGGGCCATACCTTACGAGCAGTACTTC.

The V and J genes are TRBV11-3 and TRBJ2-3; 10 bases are a match to TRBD2. Germline CDR1 reads SGHNT; CDR2 reads YENEEA. J was trimmed by 5 bases and V by 1 base; bases with no gene match: 6. The CDR3 is 16 amino acids. For the CDR3, the DNA is TGTGCCAGCAGCTTAGCTCTAGCGGGAGCAAGAGATACGCAGTATTTT. It yields the protein CASSLALAGARDTQYF.

The rearrangement joins TRBV6-5 to TRBJ1-3; D is unclear. V lost 10 bases to trimming and J lost 4 bases, with 17 bases between them. Germline V gene lookup returns CDR1 MNHEY and CDR2 SVGAGI. The CDR3 is 14 amino acids. The CDR3 DNA is TGTGCCACCACAACGGGCGGGAGCGGAAACACCATATATTTT. It codes for CATTTGGSGNTIYF.

This clone came up once. CDR3 DNA: TGCAGTGGAAGGGAGGACTCACAACTGTTTTTT. It encodes CSGREDSQLFF. This chain uses TRBV20-1 with TRBJ1-4; D not certain. Germline V lookup: CDR1 DFQATT, CDR2 SNEGSKA (reference sequence). V shed 7 bases and J shed 12 bases, with 15 bases lying between them. There are 11 residues in the CDR3.

The chain employs TRBV7-2 and TRBJ2-6; D remains ambiguous. The CDR3 sequence is 17 residues long. CDR1 SGHTA and CDR2 FQGNSA come from the germline V gene. V was shortened by 1 base and J by 0 bases, with 10 bases between the two germline ends. The CDR3, as DNA: TGTGCCAGCAGCTTAGTATTTATGGGCTCTGGGGCCAACGTCCTGACTTTC. Its translation: CASSLVFMGSGANVLTF.

The chain recombines TRBV28 with TRBJ1-2; D is possibly TRBD1 (6 bases). This CDR3 is 11 amino acids long. The germline V gene has CDR1 MDHEN and CDR2 SYDVKM. V was cut by 10 bases and J by 4 bases, with 10 bases left in between. For the CDR3, the DNA is TGTGCCACTCGGGGGGCCTATGGCTACACCTTC. Protein product: CATRGAYGYTF.

The CDR3 nucleotides are TGTGCCTGGAGGGGGTTGACATCCCAAAAGGTCGATGAGCAGTTCTTC. Amino acid sequence: CAWRGLTSQKVDEQFF. The rearrangement joins TRBV30 to TRBJ2-1; D not certain. V gave up 3 bases and J gave up 8 bases, with 23 bases separating them. The CDR3 covers 16 residues. Germline V lookup: CDR1 GTSNPN, CDR2 SVGIG (reference sequence).

The chain links TRBV19 to TRBJ2-5; tentatively, D is TRBD2 (5 bases). Germline loops: CDR1 LNHDA, CDR2 SQIVND (reference sequence). The V end was cut by 5 bases, the J end by 5 bases, with 9 bases between. The CDR3 extends over 12 amino acids. CDR3 nucleotide sequence: TGTGCCAGTAGTTCTGGACTGGAGACCCAGTACTTC. It is translated as CASSSGLETQYF.

CDR3: CAWRWQGGNTIYF. CDR3 in DNA: TGTGCCTGGAGGTGGCAGGGCGGAAACACCATATATTTT. V and J are TRBV30 and TRBJ1-3, with a tentative D call TRBD1 (5 bases). CDR1 is GTSNPN, CDR2 SVGIG, per germline (reference sequence). This CDR3 is built from 13 residues. V lost 3 bases to trimming and J lost 4 bases, with 10 bases between them.

The chain carries TRBV28 and TRBJ2-7; the match to TRBD2 covers 7 bases. Germline V gene data show CDR1 as MDHEN and CDR2 as SYDVKM. The CDR3 loop spans 13 amino acids. Germline trimming cut 10 bases from V and 2 bases from J; bases unmatched to any gene: 8. The CDR3 spells CATRAGSTYEQYF. CDR3 nucleotides: TGTGCCACAAGAGCGGGATCCACCTACGAGCAGTACTTC. The entire variable domain, with the rest obtained from reference TRBV28 and TRBJ2-7, is as follows: DVKVTQSSRYLVKRTGEKVFLECVQDMDHENMFWYRQDPGLGLRLIYFSYDVKMKEKGDIPEGYSVSREKKERFSLILESASTNQTSMYLCATRAGSTYEQYFGPGTRLTVT.

The chain joins TRBV4-1 to TRBJ1-3; D is unclear. The CDR3 length is 13 residues. V gave up 1 base and J gave up 4 bases, with 5 bases separating them. In germline, CDR1 is MGHRA, CDR2 YSYEKL. CDR3 nucleotide sequence: TGCGCCAGCAGCCAAGTCCCAGGAAACACCATATATTTT. This translates into CASSQVPGNTIYF.